This T cell receptor beta chain stems from a study of hypomethylating agent response in myelodysplastic syndrome. Looking at the study overall: Hypomethylating treatment was azacitidine in about 75% of the 11, decitabine in 3 of 11. The myelodysplastic syndrome patients comprised about 10 men and a couple of women. The most frequent mutation was TET2, in about 50% of the 11 patients.

This CDR3 is 15 amino acids long. Germline V gives CDR1 LNHNV, CDR2 YYDKDF (reference sequence). The V end was cut by 3 bases, the J end by 4 bases, with 13 bases between. The table came from immunoSEQ multiplex PCR; TCRdb's copy has only in-frame clones and leaves some out. The table has roughly 4,500 clones, about four fifths seen once. The analysis used unsorted bulk bone marrow, not T-cell subsets. The sample consisted of bone marrow, taken before or after starting hypomethylating agent treatment for myelodysplastic syndrome (not recorded which). The TCR sequence derives from a human donor with myelodysplastic syndrome. The genes are TRBV15 and TRBJ1-3; D unclear. CDR3 region: CATSRPGPEGNTIYF. CDR3 DNA: TGTGCCACCAGCAGGCCTGGACCGGAGGGAAACACCATATATTTT.